This TCR beta chain was recovered during a study of T-cell memory formation after mild COVID-19. The study, taken as a whole, reports: The study detected some responding clones in pre-infection memory, suggesting cross-reactive memory joined. Mainly CM and EM harbored the contracting CD4+ clones; mainly EMRA harbored the CD8+ ones.

The V segment lost 0 bases and the J segment 6 bases; nucleotides outside the gene matches: 11. Per germline, CDR1 MGHRA and CDR2 YSYEKL. The CDR3 contains 17 residues. This clonotype was detected a few times. What it binds is unknown. TCRdb re-called the 5' RACE reads with MiXCR, one entry per CDR3 protein. In the table there are around 370,000 distinct CDR3 sequences, under 25% of which are singletons. V usage is TRBV4-1 and J usage is TRBJ2-3, with TRBD2 matching over 8 bases. Sample: PBMCs or a T cell subset sorted from them (not recorded which). The TCR was taken from an adult woman who had mild COVID-19 (a few samples of this study predate the infection). Cell type and time point are not known. The CDR3 region has the DNA TGCGCCAGCAGCCAAGATACGGGGGGGCCGTTTTTGGATACGCAGTATTTT. Translated, it gives CASSQDTGGPFLDTQYF.